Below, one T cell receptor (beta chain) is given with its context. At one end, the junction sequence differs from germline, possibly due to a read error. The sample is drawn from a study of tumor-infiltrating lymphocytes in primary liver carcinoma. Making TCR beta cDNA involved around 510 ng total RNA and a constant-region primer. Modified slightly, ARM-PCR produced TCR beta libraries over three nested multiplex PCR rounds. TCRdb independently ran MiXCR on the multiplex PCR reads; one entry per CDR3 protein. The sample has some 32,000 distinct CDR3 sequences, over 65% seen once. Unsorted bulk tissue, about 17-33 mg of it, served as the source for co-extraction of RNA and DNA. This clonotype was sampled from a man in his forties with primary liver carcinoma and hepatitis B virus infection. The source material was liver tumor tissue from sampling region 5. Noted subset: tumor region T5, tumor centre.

The CDR3 loop is CVSNFNRGQVTQYF. The CDR3 region has the DNA TGTGTCAGCAACTTTAACCGGGGGCAGGTGACCCAGTACTTC. The rearrangement links TRBV11-1 to TRBJ2-5; D is possibly TRBD1 or TRBD2 (6 bases each). The germline V gene encodes CDR1 SGHAT and CDR2 FQDESV (reference sequence). This CDR3 region has 14 residues.